A single TCR beta chain is shown here with its context. As yet, its antigen is unknown. CDR1 is MNHEY, CDR2 SVGEGT, per germline. Trimming cost V 6 bases and J 1 base, with 12 bases left between them. The CDR3 is 14 residues long. UMIs and sample barcodes were carried by the TCR alpha and TCR beta cDNA libraries that 5'RACE produced using constant-segment primers. One entry per CDR3 protein, called by TCRdb with MiXCR from the 5' RACE reads. This sample carries more than 150,000 distinct CDR3 sequences, 11% of them seen once, and the ten largest clones take roughly 3.8%. The sample is drawn from a study of T-cell memory formation after mild COVID-19. Study overall: Most TCR clusters belonged to a single donor. Findings and caveats of the study: A subset of responding clones appeared in pre-infection memory, suggesting cross-reactive memory joined.

This TCR was recovered from a man between 18 and 29 years old who had mild COVID-19 (a few samples of this study predate the infection). Cell type and time point are not known. The sequenced material came from PBMCs or a T cell subset sorted from them (not recorded which). The chain uses TRBV6-2 or TRBV6-3 and TRBJ2-5; no firm D call. CDR3 bases: TGTGCCAGCAGGGACCCGGGCGTCCAAGAGACCCAGTACTTC. Its translation: CASRDPGVQETQYF.